This TCR beta chain was recovered during a study of blood T cell repertoires in COVID-19. Study-wide context: Some COVID-19 samples were acute and others convalescent; all came from the United States, Italy and Spain.

The table came from immunoSEQ multiplex PCR; TCRdb's copy has only in-frame clones and leaves some out. The repertoire holds about 220,000 clones, with roughly 84% as singletons. This clone was seen ten or more times. Clinical history reported by participants formed the basis on which cohorts were assigned. The study counted Cohort 3 donors as recovered given two negative PCRs, clearance, or symptom resolution. Germline CDR1 MRHNA, CDR2 SNTAGT. With V trimmed by 6 bases and J by 7 bases, 6 bases remained unmatched. The CDR3 has 14 residues. The sequence was collected from a woman in her forties who had recovered from COVID-19. The sample comprised PBMCs or T cells enriched from blood (not recorded which). The chain combines TRBV6-4 with TRBJ2-2; 9 nucleotides align to TRBD1. CDR3: CASSSDRGGGELFF. CDR3 sequence (DNA): TGTGCCAGCAGCTCGGACAGGGGAGGCGGGGAGCTGTTTTTT.